The clone carrying this T cell receptor beta chain was observed at least ten times. This record belongs to a study of blood T cell repertoires in COVID-19. The CDR3 consists of 16 residues. The germline CDR1 and CDR2 sequences are KGHSH and LQKENI. Trimming pared 2 bases from V and 0 bases from J, leaving 13 bases between. In the original analysis: How many nucleated cells were present was estimated from reference gene primer amplification. Sequencing used immunoSEQ multiplex PCR; TCRdb keeps in-frame clones, though not all of them. For V, J and clone size, that table is used; D and trimming come from the DNA. The sample contains 130,000 or so clones, about 86% of which appear only once.

The V and J genes are TRBV18 and TRBJ1-2, with a possible D match to TRBD1 (5 bases). The source of this sequence is a woman aged 60-70 years with acute or convalescent COVID-19. Sequenced input: peripheral blood. DNA of the CDR3: TGTGCCAGCTCACCAGGGAAAGGGACTACTAACTATGGCTACACCTTC. As protein: CASSPGKGTTNYGYTF.